This T cell receptor beta chain is from a study of T cell changes during pregnancy in multiple sclerosis. TCRdb's copy holds only in-frame clones and misses some; the assay was immunoSEQ multiplex PCR. The sample lists approximately 45,000 clones, approximately 92% occurring once. The sample was CD4+ T cells from peripheral blood mononuclear cells, taken in the first trimester of pregnancy. The sequence derives from a female donor with multiple sclerosis, enrolled in a pregnancy study.

The CDR3 reads CASSSLLGRGNTGELFF. CDR3 DNA sequence: TGTGCCAGCAGCTCCCTCCTGGGGCGCGGCAACACCGGGGAGCTGTTTTTT. The J gene is TRBJ2-2, the V gene TRBV9, with TRBD1 as a possible D gene (5 bases). This CDR3 comprises 17 residues. V was trimmed by 4 bases and J by 2 bases, leaving 18 bases between them. The germline V gene has CDR1 SGDLS and CDR2 YYNGEE.